Listed below are T cell receptor beta chains from one sample, sequenced in a study of blood T cell repertoires in COVID-19. Libraries were prepared by immunoSEQ multiplex PCR; TCRdb keeps only in-frame clonotypes and omits some of them. The sample consists of 79,000 or so clones, roughly 84% of them appearing once. Sequences were obtained from peripheral blood. These receptors were collected from a man between 60 and 70 years old with COVID-19, enrolled during active disease. Each CDR3 is given with its conserved first and last residue. A D gene is named only where the DNA matches it firmly. Size is omitted from some rows. Given values are once, few, many or a class for expanded clones.

v_call: TRBV15
clone_size: NA
d_call: TRBD2
j_call: TRBJ2-3
cdr3_aa: CATSRGGGSAGTQYF
cdr3_nt: TGTGCCACCAGCAGAGGTGGCGGGAGCGCCGGTACGCAGTATTTT

v_call: TRBV6-5
clone_size: NA
d_call: NA
j_call: TRBJ2-7
cdr3_aa: CASSLTYEQYF
cdr3_nt: TGTGCCAGCAGTCTAACCTACGAGCAGTACTTC

v_call: TRBV3-1/TRBV3-2
clone_size: NA
d_call: NA
j_call: TRBJ1-4
cdr3_aa: CASSQFMREKLFF
cdr3_nt: TGTGCCAGCAGCCAGTTTATGCGTGAAAAACTGTTTTTT

v_call: TRBV2
clone_size: NA
d_call: TRBD1
j_call: TRBJ1-4
cdr3_aa: CASQSWTGDNEKLFF
cdr3_nt: TGTGCCAGCCAGTCTTGGACAGGAGATAATGAAAAACTGTTTTTT

v_call: TRBV5-4
clone_size: NA
d_call: TRBD2
j_call: TRBJ2-1
cdr3_aa: CASSLTSGSNEQFF
cdr3_nt: TGTGCCAGCAGCTTGACTAGCGGGAGCAATGAGCAGTTCTTC

v_call: TRBV5-1
clone_size: NA
d_call: NA
j_call: TRBJ2-1
cdr3_aa: CASGGGGSYNEQFF
cdr3_nt: TGCGCCAGCGGGGGGGGCGGGAGCTACAATGAGCAGTTCTTC

v_call: TRBV27
clone_size: few
d_call: NA
j_call: TRBJ1-2
cdr3_aa: CASSYRVGYGYTF
cdr3_nt: TGTGCCAGCAGTTACAGGGTTGGCTATGGCTACACCTTC

v_call: TRBV20-1
clone_size: few
d_call: NA
j_call: TRBJ1-1
cdr3_aa: CSARYDTEAFF
cdr3_nt: TGCAGTGCTAGATATGACACTGAAGCTTTCTTT

v_call: TRBV9
clone_size: NA
d_call: TRBD1
j_call: TRBJ1-2
cdr3_aa: CASSPRTQGGAGYTF
cdr3_nt: TGTGCCAGCAGCCCGCGGACTCAGGGGGGCGCTGGCTACACCTTC

v_call: TRBV20-1
clone_size: NA
d_call: NA
j_call: TRBJ2-7
cdr3_aa: CSASLGYMRAGEQYF
cdr3_nt: TGCAGTGCTAGTTTGGGTTACATGAGGGCTGGCGAGCAGTACTTC

v_call: TRBV15
clone_size: few
d_call: TRBD1
j_call: TRBJ1-2
cdr3_aa: CATSDAGGYGYTF
cdr3_nt: TGTGCCACCAGCGATGCAGGGGGGTATGGCTACACCTTC

v_call: TRBV6-5
clone_size: NA
d_call: NA
j_call: TRBJ1-6
cdr3_aa: CASIQTGGSNSPLHF
cdr3_nt: TGTGCCAGCATACAGACAGGAGGATCTAATTCACCCCTCCACTTT

v_call: TRBV10-1
clone_size: NA
d_call: TRBD1
j_call: TRBJ2-3
cdr3_aa: CASSDPGQDPQYF
cdr3_nt: TGCGCCAGCAGTGACCCGGGACAGGATCCGCAGTATTTT

v_call: TRBV5-1
clone_size: NA
d_call: TRBD1
j_call: TRBJ1-2
cdr3_aa: CASSSRGQASYGYTF
cdr3_nt: TGCGCCAGCAGCTCCCGGGGACAGGCGTCATATGGCTACACCTTC

v_call: TRBV5-6
clone_size: NA
d_call: TRBD1
j_call: TRBJ1-6
cdr3_aa: CASSLGQGAFFSPLHF
cdr3_nt: TGTGCCAGCAGCTTGGGACAGGGGGCTTTTTTTTCACCCCTCCACTTT

v_call: TRBV10-2
clone_size: NA
d_call: TRBD2
j_call: TRBJ2-7
cdr3_aa: CVSSERGALYEQYF
cdr3_nt: TGCGTCAGCAGTGAGCGGGGGGCCTTATACGAGCAGTACTTC

v_call: TRBV4-2
clone_size: NA
d_call: TRBD2
j_call: TRBJ2-7
cdr3_aa: CASSPTKPLGLAGGYEQYF
cdr3_nt: TGTGCCAGCAGCCCCACTAAACCCCTTGGACTAGCGGGGGGCTACGAGCAGTACTTC

v_call: TRBV7-7
clone_size: NA
d_call: TRBD2
j_call: TRBJ2-1
cdr3_aa: CASSLAGGAGGGEQFF
cdr3_nt: TGTGCCAGCAGCTTAGCCGGCGGAGCGGGAGGAGGGGAGCAGTTCTTC

v_call: TRBV28
clone_size: few
d_call: TRBD1
j_call: TRBJ2-3
cdr3_aa: CASSVLTGPDTQYF
cdr3_nt: TGTGCCAGCAGTGTACTGACAGGGCCAGATACGCAGTATTTT

v_call: TRBV10-3
clone_size: NA
d_call: NA
j_call: TRBJ1-4
cdr3_aa: CAIKDSRQEKLFF
cdr3_nt: TGTGCCATCAAGGACAGCCGGCAGGAAAAACTGTTTTTT

v_call: TRBV6-1
clone_size: once
d_call: NA
j_call: TRBJ2-6
cdr3_aa: CASSESPAGSGANVLTF
cdr3_nt: TGTGCCAGCAGTGAGTCGCCCGCCGGCTCTGGGGCCAACGTCCTGACTTTC

v_call: TRBV5-1
clone_size: NA
d_call: NA
j_call: TRBJ1-2
cdr3_aa: CASSVTGRINYGYTF
cdr3_nt: TGCGCCAGCAGCGTAACAGGGCGGATTAACTATGGCTACACCTTC

v_call: TRBV6-6
clone_size: NA
d_call: NA
j_call: TRBJ2-1
cdr3_aa: CASTDAGVGSYNEQFF
cdr3_nt: TGTGCCAGCACCGACGCAGGGGTAGGGTCCTACAATGAGCAGTTCTTC

v_call: TRBV6-6
clone_size: once
d_call: TRBD2
j_call: TRBJ2-5
cdr3_aa: CASSPGTSGRVLGETQYF
cdr3_nt: TGTGCCAGCAGTCCCGGGACTAGCGGGAGGGTTTTAGGAGAGACCCAGTACTTC

v_call: TRBV19
clone_size: few
d_call: NA
j_call: TRBJ1-5
cdr3_aa: CASSITDSQPQHF
cdr3_nt: TGTGCCAGTAGTATAACAGATTCTCAGCCCCAGCATTTT

v_call: TRBV2
clone_size: once
d_call: NA
j_call: TRBJ2-1
cdr3_aa: CASSWRARRNEQFF
cdr3_nt: TGTGCCAGCAGTTGGCGGGCGCGGAGGAATGAGCAGTTCTTC

v_call: TRBV9
clone_size: NA
d_call: TRBD2
j_call: TRBJ2-2
cdr3_aa: CASSVGITGLAGNTGELFF
cdr3_nt: TGTGCCAGCAGCGTAGGCATTACAGGACTAGCGGGAAACACCGGGGAGCTGTTTTTT

v_call: TRBV24-1
clone_size: once
d_call: NA
j_call: TRBJ2-1
cdr3_aa: CATSDSAGQFF
cdr3_nt: TGTGCCACCAGTGATAGTGCGGGGCAGTTCTTC

v_call: TRBV2
clone_size: NA
d_call: TRBD2
j_call: TRBJ2-3
cdr3_aa: CASSQPSSGRTDTQYF
cdr3_nt: TGTGCCAGCAGTCAACCCTCTAGCGGGAGAACAGATACGCAGTATTTT

v_call: TRBV5-1
clone_size: NA
d_call: TRBD2
j_call: TRBJ2-1
cdr3_aa: CASSTGYFSGRASSYNEQFF
cdr3_nt: TGCGCCAGCAGCACCGGCTATTTTAGCGGGAGGGCCTCTTCCTACAATGAGCAGTTCTTC

v_call: TRBV5-4
clone_size: NA
d_call: NA
j_call: TRBJ2-3
cdr3_aa: CASSPDVWGSTDTQYF
cdr3_nt: TGTGCCAGCAGCCCCGACGTCTGGGGCAGCACAGATACGCAGTATTTT

v_call: TRBV5-4
clone_size: few
d_call: TRBD2
j_call: TRBJ2-5
cdr3_aa: CASSLEASGRRGTQYF
cdr3_nt: TGTGCCAGCAGCTTGGAGGCTAGCGGGAGGCGGGGGACCCAGTACTTC

v_call: TRBV19
clone_size: NA
d_call: TRBD1
j_call: TRBJ2-7
cdr3_aa: CASSTPRDRPSYEQYF
cdr3_nt: TGTGCCAGTAGTACCCCCCGGGACAGACCATCCTACGAGCAGTACTTC

v_call: TRBV7-3
clone_size: NA
d_call: TRBD2
j_call: TRBJ2-1
cdr3_aa: CASSKRGGPVDEQFF
cdr3_nt: TGTGCCAGCAGCAAGCGGGGGGGCCCAGTCGATGAGCAGTTCTTC

v_call: TRBV7-9
clone_size: NA
d_call: NA
j_call: TRBJ2-7
cdr3_aa: CASSSAYEQYF
cdr3_nt: TGTGCCAGCAGCTCCGCCTACGAGCAGTACTTC

v_call: TRBV11-2
clone_size: NA
d_call: TRBD1
j_call: TRBJ2-7
cdr3_aa: CASSLGTGPYEQYF
cdr3_nt: TGTGCCAGCAGCTTGGGGACAGGCCCCTACGAGCAGTACTTC

v_call: TRBV12-3/TRBV12-4
clone_size: NA
d_call: TRBD1
j_call: TRBJ1-2
cdr3_aa: CASSPRAGQGSTF
cdr3_nt: TGTGCCAGCAGCCCCCGGGCTGGACAGGGATCTACCTTC

v_call: TRBV28
clone_size: NA
d_call: NA
j_call: TRBJ1-2
cdr3_aa: CASSRSGTYGYTF
cdr3_nt: TGTGCCAGCAGCCGAAGCGGGACCTATGGCTACACCTTC

v_call: TRBV10-1
clone_size: NA
d_call: NA
j_call: TRBJ2-1
cdr3_aa: CASSESSLLGERFF
cdr3_nt: TGCGCCAGCAGTGAGTCGAGCTTACTCGGGGAGCGGTTCTTC

v_call: TRBV28
clone_size: few
d_call: TRBD1
j_call: TRBJ1-5
cdr3_aa: CASSEDRGLGNQPQHF
cdr3_nt: TGTGCCAGCAGTGAGGACAGGGGGCTTGGCAATCAGCCCCAGCATTTT

v_call: TRBV10-2
clone_size: few
d_call: TRBD1
j_call: TRBJ1-6
cdr3_aa: CASMGQVDSPLHF
cdr3_nt: TGCGCCAGCATGGGACAGGTTGATTCACCCCTCCACTTT

v_call: TRBV2
clone_size: NA
d_call: NA
j_call: TRBJ1-1
cdr3_aa: CASSEQTEAFF
cdr3_nt: TGTGCCAGCAGTGAACAGACTGAAGCTTTCTTT

v_call: TRBV19
clone_size: NA
d_call: NA
j_call: TRBJ1-1
cdr3_aa: CASSTRNTGNTEAFF
cdr3_nt: TGTGCCAGTAGTACTCGCAACACGGGGAACACTGAAGCTTTCTTT

v_call: TRBV27
clone_size: NA
d_call: NA
j_call: TRBJ1-5
cdr3_aa: CATRSAGPTQPQHF
cdr3_nt: TGTGCCACCAGGTCGGCAGGGCCCACTCAGCCCCAGCATTTT

v_call: TRBV7-9
clone_size: NA
d_call: NA
j_call: TRBJ2-7
cdr3_aa: CASSPWTSGESSYEQYF
cdr3_nt: TGTGCCAGCAGCCCATGGACTTCGGGCGAAAGCTCCTACGAGCAGTACTTC

v_call: TRBV19
clone_size: NA
d_call: NA
j_call: TRBJ1-1
cdr3_aa: CASIPGSFGTEAFF
cdr3_nt: TGTGCCAGTATACCGGGTTCCTTCGGGACTGAAGCTTTCTTT

v_call: TRBV9
clone_size: NA
d_call: NA
j_call: TRBJ1-2
cdr3_aa: CASSVVSGEVLYGYTF
cdr3_nt: TGTGCCAGCAGCGTAGTTTCAGGGGAAGTTCTCTATGGCTACACCTTC

v_call: TRBV2
clone_size: NA
d_call: NA
j_call: TRBJ1-1
cdr3_aa: CASSRQNLNTEAFF
cdr3_nt: TGTGCCAGCAGCCGACAGAACTTGAACACTGAAGCTTTCTTT